Listed here is a single TCR beta chain. Its specificity is not known. CDR1 MGHRA and CDR2 YSYEKL come from the germline V gene. This CDR3 region has 16 residues. Presence of unique molecular identifiers characterized the TCR beta cDNA libraries. Some 500,000 cDNA molecules came from roughly 0.93 to 9.6 million T cells. TCRdb called the PCR reads again in MiXCR, with one record for every CDR3 protein. Found here are approximately 440,000 distinct CDR3 sequences, around 40% of them singletons; the top ten hold 9.5% to 13%. The record originates from a study of post-analysis software for immune sequencing data. Study-wide background: In terms of disease course, relapsing-remitting, secondary progressive and progressive-relapsing multiple sclerosis were included.

Overall study results and limits: Multiple sclerosis was associated with a significant reduction in normalized Chao1 diversity relative to controls. Five TRBV segments, including TRBV5-6, TRBV5-1 and TRBV20-1, were more frequent in patients than controls. Strong co-clustering by F measure linked samples that shared a preparation batch.

This chain joins TRBV4-1 and TRBJ2-4; 7 bases are a match to TRBD2. TRBJ2-7 explains the end of the DNA better; the J call may be wrong. Specimen: blood. The clonotype comes from a girl aged 5 to 17 with multiple sclerosis. CDR3 amino acids: CASSQDFGTKLYEQYF. The CDR3, as DNA: TGCGCCAGCAGCCAAGATTTTGGGACTAAACTTTACGAGCAGTACTTC.